This T cell receptor (beta chain) was sequenced in a study of T cell responses to AZD1222 COVID-19 vaccine. Worth noting for this clone: The target antigen is unknown.

TCRdb's copy holds only in-frame clones and misses some; the assay was immunoSEQ multiplex PCR. The sample has about 150,000 clones, about nine tenths seen once. CDR1 and CDR2 (germline): SEHNR, FQNEAQ (reference sequence). Between the trimmed V and J ends, which lost 5 bases and 6 bases, there was a span of 11 bases. The CDR3 length is 12 residues. Regarding the study as a whole: There were mostly white British donors and more females than males, and clonal diversity was possibly underestimated. Repertoire sampling occurred only after the peak T cell response. The CD4 TCRs associated with vaccination extended across spike and predominated at 160-218 and 743-854.

V gene TRBV7-9 combines with J gene TRBJ2-7; a possible D gene is TRBD2 (6 bases). Sequenced here: peripheral blood, sampled on day 0 of AZD1222 vaccination. This receptor was obtained from an adult in good health. This chain's CDR3 is CASSKTGAEQYF. Written as DNA, the CDR3 is TGTGCCAGCAGCAAAACGGGAGCCGAGCAGTACTTC.